These T cell receptor beta chains were read from a single sample in a study of cytomegalovirus exposure and HLA in healthy donors. The repertoire was sequenced with immunoSEQ multiplex PCR; TCRdb's copy has only in-frame clones and lacks some. The data contain approximately 140,000 clones, 73% of them singletons. What was sequenced was PBMCs. The receptors come from a human donor in good health. CDR3s include the opening cysteine and the closing phenylalanine or tryptophan. The D gene is left open where the match is weak. Size values are once, few and many counts, or a class for expanded clones, and some rows have none.

cdr3_length: 16; d_call: -; clone_size: -; j_call: TRBJ1-1; v_call: TRBV4-1; cdr3_aa: CASSQARTAMNTEAFF; cdr3_nt: TGCGCCAGCAGCCAAGCCCGGACAGCGATGAACACTGAAGCTTTCTTT
cdr3_length: 15; d_call: TRBD1; clone_size: -; j_call: TRBJ2-7; v_call: TRBV28; cdr3_aa: CASSSPGGSSYEQYF; cdr3_nt: TGTGCCAGCAGTAGTCCAGGGGGCAGCTCCTACGAGCAGTACTTC
cdr3_length: 10; d_call: -; clone_size: -; j_call: TRBJ1-1; v_call: TRBV20-1; cdr3_aa: CSAGGTEAFF; cdr3_nt: TGCAGTGCTGGAGGGACAGAAGCTTTCTTT
cdr3_length: 14; d_call: TRBD1; clone_size: -; j_call: TRBJ1-1; v_call: TRBV30; cdr3_aa: CAWEPMDRGFGAFF; cdr3_nt: TGTGCCTGGGAACCGATGGACAGGGGGTTTGGAGCTTTCTTT
cdr3_length: 19; d_call: TRBD2; clone_size: few; j_call: TRBJ2-3; v_call: TRBV27; cdr3_aa: CASSEGLAGAISSTDTQYF; cdr3_nt: TGTGCCAGCAGTGAGGGACTAGCGGGGGCGATTTCTAGCACAGATACGCAGTATTTT
cdr3_length: 18; d_call: TRBD2; clone_size: -; j_call: TRBJ2-1; v_call: TRBV5-1; cdr3_aa: CASSLGLAGGLSYNEQFF; cdr3_nt: TGCGCCAGCAGCTTGGGGCTAGCGGGAGGGTTATCCTACAATGAGCAGTTCTTC
cdr3_length: 14; d_call: TRBD1; clone_size: -; j_call: TRBJ1-2; v_call: TRBV28; cdr3_aa: CASRGDSSNYGYPF; cdr3_nt: TGTGCCAGCAGGGGGGACAGCTCTAACTATGGCTACCCCTTC
cdr3_length: 16; d_call: TRBD2; clone_size: -; j_call: TRBJ2-7; v_call: TRBV4-2; cdr3_aa: CASSQETWISGAEQYF; cdr3_nt: TGTGCCAGCAGCCAAGAAACCTGGATTAGCGGGGCCGAGCAGTACTTC
cdr3_length: 15; d_call: TRBD2; clone_size: -; j_call: TRBJ2-7; v_call: TRBV10-1; cdr3_aa: CASSGSSGRWDEQYF; cdr3_nt: TGCGCCAGCAGTGGTTCTAGCGGGAGATGGGACGAGCAGTACTTC
cdr3_length: 13; d_call: -; clone_size: -; j_call: TRBJ2-1; v_call: TRBV11-2; cdr3_aa: CASSSRQYNEQFF; cdr3_nt: TGTGCCAGCAGCTCACGACAGTACAATGAGCAGTTCTTC
cdr3_length: 13; d_call: -; clone_size: -; j_call: TRBJ2-3; v_call: TRBV15; cdr3_aa: CATRGGATDTQYF; cdr3_nt: TGTGCCACCAGGGGGGGAGCAACAGATACGCAGTATTTT
cdr3_length: 15; d_call: TRBD1; clone_size: few; j_call: TRBJ1-1; v_call: TRBV18; cdr3_aa: CASSRTRTGGTEAFF; cdr3_nt: TGTGCCAGCTCACGCACTCGGACAGGGGGGACTGAAGCTTTCTTT
cdr3_length: 15; d_call: TRBD1; clone_size: -; j_call: TRBJ2-1; v_call: TRBV5-6; cdr3_aa: CASSLWGQGEVEQFF; cdr3_nt: TGTGCCAGCAGCTTGTGGGGACAGGGGGAGGTTGAGCAGTTCTTC
cdr3_length: 12; d_call: -; clone_size: -; j_call: TRBJ2-7; v_call: TRBV28; cdr3_aa: CASSLLASEQYF; cdr3_nt: TGTGCCAGCAGTTTACTAGCCTCCGAGCAGTACTTC